Each of the 4 T cell receptor beta chains below was sequenced from the same sample in a study of shared clonotypes between healthy human individuals (dated by TCRdb to between 2020 and 2021). To prepare the library, the immunoSEQ multiplex PCR assay was applied. As stored in TCRdb, this immuneACCESS dataset retains in-frame rearrangements with V and J assigned. A fraction of the clones does not appear; measured against another copy, unresolved V genes explain less than half of the discrepancy, and the remainder lacks a known reason. The table for this sample lists 550,000 to 700,000 clones; about three quarters of them were counted only once. Clones ranked in the top ten supply more than 1.5% of the sample. Input material: memory CD4+ T cells sorted from blood. The sample's cell subset or site, from its label and the paper: CD45RA-negative fraction. The receptors were sampled from a woman in her twenties or thirties in good health.

This chain connects TRBV5-8 to TRBJ2-7; a weak D match, TRBD1 (5 bases). Germline V gene lookup returns CDR1 SGHTS and CDR2 YDEGEE. The CDR3 length is 12 residues. Trimming cost V 4 bases and J 9 bases, with 14 bases left between them. CDR3 in DNA: TGTGCCAGCAGCCTGGCAAGGACACGGCAGTACTTC. Translated: CASSLARTRQYF.

The chain couples TRBV25-1 to TRBJ1-5, with D possibly being TRBD1 (5 bases). The CDR3 consists of 14 residues. V was trimmed by 4 bases and J by 0 bases, leaving 7 bases between them. Germline assignment: CDR1 MGHDK and CDR2 SYGVNS. CDR3 residues: CASSGDGSNQPQHF. In DNA form, the CDR3 reads TGTGCCAGCAGTGGGGACGGTAGCAATCAGCCCCAGCATTTT.

This clone came up a few times. The rearrangement uses TRBV11-2 and TRBJ1-2; D might be TRBD1 (5 bases). This CDR3 spans 15 amino acids. V dropped 1 base and J dropped 4 bases, with 13 bases sitting between them. Germline values: CDR1 SGHAT, CDR2 FQNNGV. As DNA, the CDR3 is TGTGCCAGCAGCTTAGGGGGGGTAACAGGCTATGGCTACACCTTC. This translates into CASSLGGVTGYGYTF.

The CDR3 is CASSGGRTNNEQFF. DNA of the CDR3: TGTGCCAGCAGCGGGGGACGTACTAACAATGAGCAGTTCTTC. V is TRBV2 and J is TRBJ2-1, with a possible D match to TRBD2 (6 bases). The CDR3 totals 14 residues. The germline V and J ends were trimmed by 6 bases and 5 bases, with 14 bases remaining between them. The germline CDR1 and CDR2 sequences are SNHLY and FYNNEI.